The T cell receptor (beta chain) under discussion was sequenced for a study of OX40 agonist ivuxolimab in advanced cancers. Turning to the overall study: The costimulatory receptor OX40 (CD134) was targeted by ivuxolimab, a fully human IgG2 agonistic monoclonal antibody. Partial responses occurred in three dose-escalation patients, of whom one had hepatocellular carcinoma and two had cutaneous melanoma. Of the approximately 50 dose-escalation patients, hepatocellular carcinoma was present in about 19, melanoma in roughly 15, renal cell carcinoma in 9 and head and neck cancer in 9. Peripheral TCRbeta sequencing aimed to test whether ivuxolimab altered TCR sequence diversity and caused clonal T-cell expansion. Patients were allowed to have had prior anti-PD-1, anti-PD-L1 or anti-CTLA-4 therapy, and around two fifths of the dose-escalation patients had been treated with checkpoint inhibitors. Intravenous ivuxolimab was administered to patients every 2 weeks at six dose levels: 0.01, 0.1, 0.3, 1.5, 3 and 10 mg/kg. The paper covers the monotherapy dose-escalation part of the phase I ivuxolimab trial, which included N = 52 patients. A male proportion of 82.7% and a mean age of about 60 years, ranging from about 20 to 85, were recorded for the dose-escalation cohort.

The trial excluded patients who had a history of autoimmune disease or who were on systemic immunosuppression. Peripheral blood for TCR sequencing was collected from all dose cohorts at baseline, on cycle 4 day 1, and on cycle 7 day 1. Samples came from an open-label, multicenter, first-in-human phase I dose-escalation trial of ivuxolimab. Adults with locally advanced or metastatic head and neck squamous cell, hepatocellular, melanoma or renal cell carcinoma were enrolled in the trial. Before TCR sequencing, CD4+ and CD8+ T cells were separately sorted from peripheral blood. On the study overall, not on this receptor specifically: Low levels of normalized T-cell clonal expansion were also seen in some nonresponding patients. After ivuxolimab, more expanded clones were found on average in CD8+ T cells than in CD4+ T cells. In partial responders in the 0.1-3.0 mg/kg groups, normalized peripheral clonal expansion was found to be among the lowest, especially among CD8+ T cells. At doses from 0.1 to 3.0 mg/kg, clonal expansion was seen in both CD4+ and CD8+ blood T cells between baseline and week 6. The antigen specificity of the peripheral T cells that underwent clonal expansion was not determined.

For sequencing of the TCRbeta CDR3 region, genomic DNA was extracted from the sorted cells. The immunoSEQ Assay was used to sequence the TCRbeta CDR3 regions. TCRdb retrieved this table from immuneACCESS and kept in-frame rearrangements only. Not all clones are present; in checked studies, unresolved V genes account for under half, and no reason is known for the remainder. This sample gives about 36,000 clones in total; about 78% of them show up just once. Of the sample, less than 25% falls within the top ten clones. In the case of this clone: Its antigen is still unknown. Nothing much larger sits one base from this clone, and base qualities are not available.

V gives up 2 bases and J gives up 3 bases, and the segment between their germline ends measures 13 bases. The CDR3 covers 15 residues, taking in both the cysteine and the phenylalanine. The retained sequence is limited to the CDR3, 45 bases, with the frame set at the first base. CDR1 and CDR2 are drawn from the germline V gene: SGHAT, FQNNGV. Sequencing used CD4+ or CD8+ T cells sorted from blood, obtained in a trial of the OX40 agonist ivuxolimab. The sequence links TRBV11-2 to TRBJ1-2; too little of a D gene remains to name it. This TCR was recovered from an adult with an advanced solid tumor such as melanoma, head and neck, liver or kidney cancer. CDR3 region: CASSLPIGLDYGYTF. The DNA reads as follows: TGTGCCAGCAGCTTACCGATTGGGTTGGACTATGGCTACACCTTC.